This T cell receptor (beta chain) was recorded in a study of lymphopenia after photon versus proton radiotherapy. Study-wide results and caveats: Larger post-nadir TCR diversity loss correlated inversely with survival in deceased patients.

For this clone: Its antigen remains unknown.

Clones were read by immunoSEQ multiplex PCR, and TCRdb kept only the in-frame ones, dropping some. The table shows roughly 3,000 clones, with 94% occurring only once. The germline V gene has CDR1 MRHNA and CDR2 SNTAGT. CDR3 length: 13 amino acids. With V trimmed by 3 bases and J by 6 bases, 1 base remained unmatched. The receptor was derived from a woman in her 70s with pancreatic cancer. Sequences were derived from peripheral blood, sampled from a patient treated with photon-based radiotherapy. This rearrangement joins TRBV6-4 to TRBJ1-5; 8 bases are a match to TRBD1. The chain's CDR3 is CASSEDRGQPQHF. The DNA of the CDR3 is TGTGCCAGCAGTGAAGACAGGGGTCAGCCCCAGCATTTT.